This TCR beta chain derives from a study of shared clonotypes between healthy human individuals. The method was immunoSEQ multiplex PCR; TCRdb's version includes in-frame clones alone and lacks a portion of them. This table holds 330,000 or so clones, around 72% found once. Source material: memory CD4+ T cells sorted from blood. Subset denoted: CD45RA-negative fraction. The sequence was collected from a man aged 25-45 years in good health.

As DNA, the CDR3 is TGTGCCAGCGAACAGGAGGCTAGCACAGATACGCAGTATTTT. The encoded protein is CASEQEASTDTQYF. J is TRBJ2-3 and V is TRBV2; D may correspond to TRBD1 or TRBD2 (5 bases each). This CDR3 is 14 amino acids long. Germline lookup yields CDR1 SNHLY and CDR2 FYNNEI. Deletions cut 8 bases from V and 0 bases from J, with 12 bases between.